This T cell receptor beta chain is drawn from a study of regulatory T cells in long-lasting Graves disease. The V and J ends lost 3 bases and 3 bases respectively, with 15 bases between them. The CDR3 has 15 amino acids. Per germline, CDR1 SGHAT and CDR2 FQNNGV. Specified time point: newly diagnosed GD, antithyroid drugs for less than 3 months. From RNA extracted from PBMCs, the TCR library was made. Arm-PCR with iRepertoire HTBI primers amplified the CDR3 regions for these TCR beta libraries. TCRdb called the multiplex PCR reads again in MiXCR, with one record for every CDR3 protein. The sample shows around 400,000 distinct CDR3 sequences, 10% to 15% of them seen only once. The sample holds many counts of this clonotype. These data also featured in a second study, about T cells in Graves' hyperthyroidism and ophthalmopathy. From that study: Diagnoses rested on clinical symptoms, serum thyroxine and TRAb, thyroid ultrasound and orbital computed tomography.

The TCR originated in a woman in her late teens or twenties with Graves disease. This sequence joins TRBV11-2 and TRBJ2-7; D unclear. The sequences come from peripheral blood mononuclear cells (PBMCs), collected at new diagnosis, from a patient treated with antithyroid drugs. The CDR3 sequence is CASSFQGGHLYEQYF. The CDR3 DNA reads TGTGCCAGCAGCTTCCAAGGCGGCCACCTCTACGAGCAGTACTTC.